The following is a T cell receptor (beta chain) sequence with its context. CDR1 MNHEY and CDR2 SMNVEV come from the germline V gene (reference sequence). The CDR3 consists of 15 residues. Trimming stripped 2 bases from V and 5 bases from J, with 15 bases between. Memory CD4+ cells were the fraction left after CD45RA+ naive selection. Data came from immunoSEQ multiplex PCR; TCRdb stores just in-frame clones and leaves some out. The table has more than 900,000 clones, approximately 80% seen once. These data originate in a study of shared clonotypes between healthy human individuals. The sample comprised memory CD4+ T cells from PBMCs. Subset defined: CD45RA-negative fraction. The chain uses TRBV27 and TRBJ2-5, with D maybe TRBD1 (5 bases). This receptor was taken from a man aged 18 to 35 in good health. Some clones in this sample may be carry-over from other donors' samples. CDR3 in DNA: TGTGCCAGCAGTTTACGGACAATAAAGGGGGAGACCCAGTACTTC. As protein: CASSLRTIKGETQYF.